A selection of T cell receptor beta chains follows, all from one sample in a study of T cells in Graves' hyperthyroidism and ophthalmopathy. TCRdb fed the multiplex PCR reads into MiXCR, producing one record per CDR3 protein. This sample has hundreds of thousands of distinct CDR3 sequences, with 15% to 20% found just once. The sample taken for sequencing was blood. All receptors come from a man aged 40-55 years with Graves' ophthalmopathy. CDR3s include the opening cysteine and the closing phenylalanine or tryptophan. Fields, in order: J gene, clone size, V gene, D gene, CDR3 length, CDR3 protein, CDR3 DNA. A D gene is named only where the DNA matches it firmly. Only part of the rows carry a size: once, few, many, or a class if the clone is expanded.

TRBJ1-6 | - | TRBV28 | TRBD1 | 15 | CASSSTGRYNSPLHF | TGTGCCAGCAGTTCGACAGGGCGCTATAATTCACCCCTCCACTTT
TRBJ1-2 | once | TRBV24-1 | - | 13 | CATSEGLNYGYTF | TGTGCCACCAGCGAAGGGCTTAACTATGGCTACACCTTC
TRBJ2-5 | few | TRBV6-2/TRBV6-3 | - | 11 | CASSYFETQYF | TGTGCCAGCAGTTATTTCGAGACCCAGTACTTC
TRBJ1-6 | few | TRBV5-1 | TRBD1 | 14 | CASSLQGMGSPLHF | TGCGCCAGCAGCTTACAGGGGATGGGTTCACCCCTCCACTTT
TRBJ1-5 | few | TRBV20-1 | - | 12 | CSASGGNQPQHF | TGCAGTGCTAGTGGTGGGAATCAGCCCCAGCATTTT
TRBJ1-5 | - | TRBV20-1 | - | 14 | CSARGEFGNQPQHF | TGCAGTGCTAGAGGCGAGTTTGGCAATCAGCCCCAGCATTTT
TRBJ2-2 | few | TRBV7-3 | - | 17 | CASSPRGVRANTGELFF | TGTGCCAGCAGCCCGCGGGGTGTTCGGGCGAACACCGGGGAGCTGTTTTTT
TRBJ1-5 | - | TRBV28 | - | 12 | CASSWDDQPQHF | TGTGCCAGCAGTTGGGACGATCAGCCCCAGCATTTT
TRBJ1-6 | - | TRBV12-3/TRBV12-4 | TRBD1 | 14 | CASTERQGNSPLHF | TGTGCCAGCACCGAACGACAGGGGAATTCACCCCTCCACTTT
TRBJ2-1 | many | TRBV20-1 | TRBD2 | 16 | CSAAPGAGGRNNEQFF | TGCAGTGCTGCCCCAGGAGCGGGAGGAAGAAACAATGAGCAGTTCTTC
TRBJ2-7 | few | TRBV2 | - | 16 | CASRRTGALASYEQYF | TGTGCCAGCAGGAGAACCGGGGCTCTAGCATCCTACGAGCAGTACTTC
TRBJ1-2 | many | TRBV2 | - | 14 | CASSLSWGGRGYTF | TGTGCCAGCAGTCTTTCGTGGGGGGGTCGTGGCTACACCTTC
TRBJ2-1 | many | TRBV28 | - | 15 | CASRPMGEAYNEQFF | TGTGCCAGCAGACCCATGGGGGAGGCCTACAATGAGCAGTTCTTC
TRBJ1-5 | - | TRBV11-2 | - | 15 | CASRPAGVSNQPQHF | TGTGCCAGCAGGCCGGCAGGGGTCAGCAATCAGCCCCAGCATTTT
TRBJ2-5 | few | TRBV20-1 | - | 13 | CSAFGGAGETQYF | TGCAGTGCGTTCGGGGGAGCCGGGGAGACCCAGTACTTC
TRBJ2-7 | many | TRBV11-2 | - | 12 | CASSLGPGEQYF | TGTGCCAGCAGCTTAGGTCCAGGGGAGCAGTACTTC
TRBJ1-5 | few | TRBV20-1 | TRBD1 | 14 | CSARSQGVGQPQHF | TGCAGTGCTCGGTCACAGGGGGTGGGTCAGCCCCAGCATTTT
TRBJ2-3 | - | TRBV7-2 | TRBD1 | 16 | CASSTLPGQKTDTQYF | TGTGCCAGCAGTACGTTGCCGGGACAGAAGACAGATACGCAGTATTTT
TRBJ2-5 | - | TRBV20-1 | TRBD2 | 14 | CSARGTSGGETQYF | TGCAGTGCTCGTGGAACTAGCGGGGGCGAGACCCAGTACTTC
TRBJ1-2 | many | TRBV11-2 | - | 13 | CASSLVGGDGYTF | TGTGCCAGCAGCTTAGTGGGTGGGGATGGCTACACCTTC
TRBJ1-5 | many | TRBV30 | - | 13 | CAWSPLPNQPQHF | TGTGCCTGGAGTCCACTCCCAAATCAGCCCCAGCATTTT
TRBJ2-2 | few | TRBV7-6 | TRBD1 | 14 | CASEGAVDTGELFF | TGTGCCAGCGAGGGGGCGGTCGACACCGGGGAGCTGTTTTTT
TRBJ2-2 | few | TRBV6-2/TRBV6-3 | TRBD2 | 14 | CASSYLAGAGELFF | TGTGCCAGCAGTTACCTAGCGGGAGCTGGGGAGCTGTTTTTT
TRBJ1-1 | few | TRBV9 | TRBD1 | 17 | CASSVLPTGDGSTEAFF | TGTGCCAGCAGCGTCCTACCGACAGGGGACGGGTCGACTGAAGCTTTCTTT
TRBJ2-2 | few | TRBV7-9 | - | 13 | CASYLAVTGELFF | TGTGCCAGCTATCTGGCAGTCACCGGGGAGCTGTTTTTT
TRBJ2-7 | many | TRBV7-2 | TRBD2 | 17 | CASSLETSGTVAYEQYF | TGTGCCAGCAGCTTAGAGACTAGCGGGACCGTGGCCTACGAGCAGTACTTC
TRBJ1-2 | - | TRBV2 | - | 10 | CADPTTGYTF | TGTGCAGACCCTACCACGGGCTACACCTTC
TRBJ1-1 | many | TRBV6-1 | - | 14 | CASSEGSSRAEAFF | TGTGCCAGCAGTGAAGGGTCAAGTCGAGCTGAAGCTTTCTTT
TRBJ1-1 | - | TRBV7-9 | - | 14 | CASRAVAGRTEAFF | TGTGCCAGCAGGGCCGTGGCGGGTCGCACTGAAGCTTTCTTT
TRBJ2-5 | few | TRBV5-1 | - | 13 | CASSLEAFSAQYF | TGCGCCAGCAGCTTGGAGGCGTTCTCGGCCCAGTACTTC
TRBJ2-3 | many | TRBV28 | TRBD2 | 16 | CASSPLAGPSTDTQYF | TGTGCCAGCAGTCCACTAGCGGGACCTAGCACAGATACGCAGTATTTT
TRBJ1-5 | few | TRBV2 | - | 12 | CASGGESKPQHF | TGTGCCAGCGGGGGGGAGAGCAAGCCCCAGCATTTT
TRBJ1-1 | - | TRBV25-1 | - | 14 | CASSVSWGNTEAFF | TGTGCCAGCAGTGTATCCTGGGGTAACACTGAAGCTTTCTTT
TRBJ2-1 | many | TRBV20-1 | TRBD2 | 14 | CSASPVAGVVEQFF | TGCAGTGCTAGTCCGGTAGCGGGAGTAGTTGAGCAGTTCTTC
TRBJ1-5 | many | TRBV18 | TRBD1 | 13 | CASSQGAKQPQHF | TGTGCCAGCTCACAGGGGGCTAAGCAGCCCCAGCATTTT
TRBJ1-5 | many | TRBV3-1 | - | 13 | CASSQQSNQPQHF | TGTGCCAGCAGCCAACAGAGCAATCAGCCCCAGCATTTT
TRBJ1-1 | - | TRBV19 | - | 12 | CASTLGDTEAFF | TGTGCCAGTACCCTCGGCGACACTGAAGCTTTCTTT
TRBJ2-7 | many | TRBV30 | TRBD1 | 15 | CAWEGPDRGPGEQYF | TGTGCCTGGGAGGGTCCAGACAGGGGGCCGGGCGAGCAGTACTTC
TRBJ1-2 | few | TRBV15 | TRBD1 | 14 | CATSRRGTDYGYTF | TGTGCCACCAGCAGACGAGGGACAGATTATGGCTACACCTTC
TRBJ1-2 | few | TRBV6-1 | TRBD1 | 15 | CASSYQGQGASGYTF | TGTGCCAGCAGTTACCAAGGACAGGGGGCCTCTGGCTACACCTTC
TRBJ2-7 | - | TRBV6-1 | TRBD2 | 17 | CASSKAGGAHNIYEQYF | TGTGCCAGCAGTAAAGCGGGAGGCGCTCACAACATTTACGAGCAGTACTTC
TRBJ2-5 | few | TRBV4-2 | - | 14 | CASSQLGLQETQYF | TGTGCCAGCAGCCAGTTAGGACTCCAAGAGACCCAGTACTTC
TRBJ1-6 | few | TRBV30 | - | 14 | CAWKTNSYNSPLHF | TGTGCCTGGAAAACGAACTCCTATAATTCACCCCTCCACTTT
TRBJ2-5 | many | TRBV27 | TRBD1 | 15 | CASSLWGQGTETQYF | TGTGCCAGCAGTTTATGGGGACAGGGCACGGAGACCCAGTACTTC
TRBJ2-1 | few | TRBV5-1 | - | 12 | CASSLNRVEQFF | TGCGCCAGCAGCCTAAACAGGGTTGAGCAGTTCTTC
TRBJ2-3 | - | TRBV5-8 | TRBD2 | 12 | CASSGYAGAQYF | TGTGCCAGCAGCGGGTACGCGGGGGCGCAGTATTTT
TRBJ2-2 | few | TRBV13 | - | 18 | CASSFPLSFGDRGGELFF | TGTGCCAGCAGCTTTCCGCTTTCCTTTGGTGATCGGGGCGGGGAGCTGTTTTTT
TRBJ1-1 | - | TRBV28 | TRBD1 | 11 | CASSSSGQAFF | TGTGCCAGCAGTTCCTCGGGACAGGCTTTCTTT
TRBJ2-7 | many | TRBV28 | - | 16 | CASRSAAASESYEQYF | TGTGCCAGCCGGTCAGCCGCGGCTTCTGAATCGTACGAGCAGTACTTC
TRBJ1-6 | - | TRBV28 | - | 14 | CATRARTSNSPLHF | TGTGCCACGAGGGCCCGTACGAGCAATTCACCCCTCCACTTT
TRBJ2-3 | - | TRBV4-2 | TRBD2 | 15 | CASSQVAGGLDTQYF | TGTGCCAGCAGCCAAGTAGCGGGGGGACTAGATACGCAGTATTTT
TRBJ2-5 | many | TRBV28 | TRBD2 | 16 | CASSLISGRQQETQYF | TGTGCCAGCAGTTTAATTAGCGGGAGGCAACAAGAGACCCAGTACTTC
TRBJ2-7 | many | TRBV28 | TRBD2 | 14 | CASTSAGGRDEQYF | TGTGCCAGCACCTCGGCGGGGGGCAGAGACGAGCAGTACTTC
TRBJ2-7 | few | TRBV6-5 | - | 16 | CASSYLMGRNHYEQYF | TGTGCCAGCAGTTACTTAATGGGGCGGAACCATTACGAGCAGTACTTC